One sample yielded the 25 T cell receptor beta chains listed below, sequenced in a study of blood T cell repertoires in COVID-19. The assay was immunoSEQ multiplex PCR, and TCRdb's table has in-frame clones only and misses some. This table holds around 100,000 clones, about 89% found once. Sequences were obtained from peripheral blood. The source of these receptors is a woman between 55 and 75 years old with acute or convalescent COVID-19.

The chain employs TRBV12-5 and TRBJ2-2; 7 bases match TRBD1. The CDR3 contains 15 residues. Germline CDR1 is LGHNT and CDR2 is FRNRAP. The V segment lost 2 bases and the J segment 3 bases; nucleotides outside the gene matches: 3. The DNA of the CDR3 is TGTGCTAGTGGTTTGACGACAGGGTACACCGGGGAGCTGTTTTTT. This codes for CASGLTTGYTGELFF. Variable domain in full (rest from reference TRBV12-5 and TRBJ2-2): DARVTQTPRHKVTEMGQEVTMRCQPILGHNTVFWYRQTMMQGLELLAYFRNRAPLDDSGMPKDRFSAEMPDATLATLKIQPSEPRDSAVYFCASGLTTGYTGELFFGEGSRLTVL.

J is TRBJ2-2 and V is TRBV5-4, with TRBD1 identical over 7 bases. The CDR3 is 14 amino acids. V was pared by 4 bases and J by 1 base, with 1 base of the junction left unmatched. Looked up from germline, CDR1 is SGHNT and CDR2 is YYREEE (reference sequence). CDR3 sequence reads: CASSRQGNTGELFF. The CDR3 nucleotides read TGTGCCAGCAGCAGACAGGGGAACACCGGGGAGCTGTTTTTT.

The chain combines TRBV24-1 with TRBJ1-1, with D uncertain. Germline CDR1 and CDR2: KGHDR and SFDVKD. The CDR3 has 13 amino acids. Trimming stripped 9 bases from V and 0 bases from J, with 10 bases between. CDR3 region: CATVGRMNTEAFF. The CDR3 DNA sequence: TGTGCCACCGTGGGCAGAATGAACACTGAAGCTTTCTTT.

This clone showed up just once. This chain links TRBV19 with TRBJ2-7, with 12 bases aligning to TRBD1. The CDR3 length is 17 residues. Germline loops: CDR1 LNHDA, CDR2 SQIVND (reference sequence). V gave up 3 bases and J gave up 4 bases; unmatched junction bases: 10. CDR3 sequence (DNA): TGTGCCAGTAGTATTATCACCGGGACAGGGGGCAATTACGAGCAGTACTTC. It translates to CASSIITGTGGNYEQYF.

The chain combines TRBV6-5 with TRBJ2-5; TRBD2 matches at 13 bases. CDR1 MNHEY and CDR2 SVGAGI come from the germline V gene. This CDR3 is 12 amino acids long. The trim removed 11 bases at V and 7 bases at J, leaving 4 bases unmatched. The CDR3 nucleotides are TGTGCCTCCCGACTAGCGGGAGGGACCCAGTACTTC. Amino acids: CASRLAGGTQYF.

J is TRBJ1-6 and V is TRBV5-4, with 7 positions matching TRBD1. Per germline, CDR1 SGHNT and CDR2 YYREEE (reference sequence). The CDR3 has 17 residues. The V and J ends lost 3 bases and 0 bases, in that order; junction bases with no gene match: 6. The CDR3 DNA follows: TGTGCCAGCAGCTCGGGGACAGCGAGCTCCTATAATTCACCCCTCCACTTT. This sequence encodes CASSSGTASSYNSPLHF.

The gene calls are TRBV9 and TRBJ2-7, with 11 bases aligning to TRBD2. J gave up 7 bases and V 2 bases, and 8 bases lay outside the gene matches. Germline CDR1 reads SGDLS; CDR2 reads YYNGEE. This CDR3 spans 15 amino acids. CDR3 in DNA: TGTGCCAGCAGCGTCGTAGCGGGAGGGGAAGGGGAGCAGTACTTC. Protein: CASSVVAGGEGEQYF.

The chain uses TRBV7-6 and TRBJ2-2; 10 bases match TRBD1. Germline V gene sequence: CDR1 SGHVS, CDR2 FNYEAQ. V dropped 0 bases and J dropped 3; count of bases not matched to a gene: 10. The CDR3 is 19 amino acids. CDR3 sequence: CASSLAVVGGTGDTGELFF. CDR3 bases: TGTGCCAGCAGCTTAGCAGTGGTAGGAGGGACAGGGGACACCGGGGAGCTGTTTTTT. Based on the CDR3 plus reference TRBV7-6 and TRBJ2-2, the full variable domain is GAGVSQSPRYKVTKRGQDVALRCDPISGHVSLYWYRQALGQGPEFLTYFNYEAQQDKSGLPNDRFSAERPEGSISTLTIQRTEQRDSAMYRCASSLAVVGGTGDTGELFFGEGSRLTVL.

This clone has just one count. The chain's CDR3 is CASSTGMNQPQHF. The CDR3 DNA is TGCGCCAGTTCGACAGGGATGAATCAGCCCCAGCATTTT. The chain carries TRBV10-2 and TRBJ1-5, with 7 bases fitting TRBD1. The CDR3 consists of 13 residues. J gave up 4 bases and V 9 bases, and 6 bases lay outside the gene matches. In germline, CDR1 is WSHSY, CDR2 SAAADI.

The J gene is TRBJ2-7, the V gene TRBV11-3; D is uncertain. V lost 0 bases, J lost 7 bases, and 10 bases lay in between. Germline V gene sequence: CDR1 SGHNT, CDR2 YENEEA. The CDR3 length is 13 residues. CDR3: CASSLDSGLEQYF. In DNA form, the CDR3 reads TGTGCCAGCAGCTTAGACTCAGGCTTGGAGCAGTACTTC.

The chain is built from TRBV6-5 and TRBJ2-5; D might be TRBD1 (6 bases). V was cut by 6 bases and J by 5 bases, with 10 bases left in between. The germline CDR1 and CDR2 sequences are MNHEY and SVGAGI. The CDR3 contains 12 residues. For the CDR3, the DNA is TGTGCCAGCAGCTGGGGGCTGGAGACCCAGTACTTC. Amino acids: CASSWGLETQYF.

The gene calls are TRBV6-6 and TRBJ1-2; TRBD1 might be the D (6 bases). This CDR3 has 14 residues. Germline values: CDR1 MNHNY, CDR2 SVGAGI (reference sequence). V was cut by 0 bases and J by 2 bases, with 7 bases left in between. The CDR3 loop reads CASSYSTGNYGYTF. The CDR3 nucleotides read TGTGCCAGCAGTTACTCAACAGGGAACTATGGCTACACCTTC.

V gene TRBV5-1 combines with J gene TRBJ1-1; D is possibly TRBD1 (6 bases). Trimming left V 0 bases short and J 2 bases short, with 11 bases between. There are 15 residues in the CDR3. The germline V gene encodes CDR1 SGHRS and CDR2 YFSETQ. The CDR3 region has the DNA TGCGCCAGCAGCTTGGAGGCAGGGGTAAACACTGAAGCTTTCTTT. Protein: CASSLEAGVNTEAFF.

The rearrangement uses TRBV27 and TRBJ1-6; maybe TRBD1 (6 bases). V was shortened by 4 bases and J by 7 bases, with 8 bases between the two germline ends. The germline V gene has CDR1 MNHEY and CDR2 SMNVEV (reference sequence). The CDR3 has 13 amino acids. CDR3 nucleotide sequence: TGTGCCAGCAGTTACACAGGGAATTCACCCCTCCACTTT. Encoded protein: CASSYTGNSPLHF.

V usage is TRBV7-9 and J usage is TRBJ1-2, with D tentatively TRBD1 (5 bases). The germline V gene encodes CDR1 SEHNR and CDR2 FQNEAQ (reference sequence). Trimming took 5 bases from V and 1 from J, leaving 14 bases between them. This CDR3 region has 15 residues. The CDR3 sequence: CASSPEGARNYGYTF. Here the CDR3 DNA reads TGTGCCAGCAGCCCCGAAGGGGCGCGTAACTATGGCTACACCTTC.

This sequence joins TRBV7-8 and TRBJ1-2; D uncertain. This CDR3 region has 12 residues. Germline V gives CDR1 SGHVS, CDR2 FQNEAQ. Deletions cut 7 bases from V and 3 bases from J, with 9 bases between. The CDR3 spells CASTPLDYGYTF. The CDR3 nucleotides are TGTGCCAGCACCCCCCTAGACTATGGCTACACCTTC.

The chain joins TRBV11-3 to TRBJ1-2; the D is unclear. The CDR3 spans 14 residues. Germline V CDR1 and CDR2: SGHNT, YENEEA. Trimming left V 0 bases short and J 4 bases short, with 9 bases between. This chain's CDR3 is CASSLDRRAYGYTF. The CDR3 coding sequence is TGTGCCAGCAGCTTAGATAGGAGGGCCTATGGCTACACCTTC.

The sample holds one count of this clone. The chain uses TRBV5-4 and TRBJ1-2, with 8 positions matching TRBD1. J gave up 0 bases and V 4 bases, and 8 bases lay outside the gene matches. Per the germline V gene, CDR1 is SGHNT and CDR2 is YYREEE (reference sequence). This CDR3 contains 16 residues. The CDR3 DNA is TGTGCCAGCAGCCCTGGGACAGGCCCAGCTAACTATGGCTACACCTTC. This translates into CASSPGTGPANYGYTF.

The table lists this clone with a count of one. This chain links TRBV10-3 with TRBJ2-5; D is perhaps TRBD1 (6 bases). The V gene's germline CDR1 is ENHRY and CDR2 SYGVKD. This CDR3 spans 13 amino acids. Trimming cost V 10 bases and J 1 base, with 13 bases left between them. DNA for the CDR3: TGTGCCACCTTGGGACACCTCCAAGAGACCCAGTACTTC. This gives the protein CATLGHLQETQYF.

The chain joins TRBV3-1 (or the pseudogene TRBV3-2) to TRBJ2-7; D is uncertain. Germline V lookup: CDR1 LGHDT, CDR2 YNNKEL (reference sequence). The CDR3 is made up of 16 amino acids. V lost 0 bases and J lost 2, with 14 bases in between. In DNA, the CDR3 is TGTGCCAGCAGCCAAGATCCAACTTCTGCTGCCTACGAGCAGTACTTC. Translation gives CASSQDPTSAAYEQYF.

Here the CDR3 reads CSVEAGVDNEQFF. The CDR3 DNA is TGCAGCGTTGAAGCGGGAGTCGACAATGAGCAGTTCTTC. The rearrangement joins TRBV29-1 to TRBJ2-1; tentatively, D is TRBD2 (6 bases). Germline V gene data show CDR1 as SQVTM and CDR2 as ANQGSEA. Trimming took off 1 base at V and 5 bases at J, with 9 bases between the two ends. This CDR3 has 13 amino acids.

J is TRBJ1-1 and V is TRBV5-1, with TRBD1 as a possible D gene (6 bases). Per the germline V gene, CDR1 is SGHRS and CDR2 is YFSETQ. CDR3 length equals 14 residues. With 3 bases removed from V and 4 bases from J, the gap between germline ends came to 13 bases. The chain's CDR3 is CASSSSGVGTEAFF. The CDR3 coding sequence is TGCGCCAGCAGCTCTTCAGGGGTGGGCACTGAAGCTTTCTTT.

The CDR3 region is CASSPGREVYNEQFF. The CDR3 nucleotides read TGTGCCAGCTCCCCGGGACGGGAGGTTTACAATGAGCAGTTCTTC. The chain uses TRBV6-5 and TRBJ2-1; the match to TRBD2 covers 7 bases. Germline CDR1 is MNHEY and CDR2 is SVGAGI. The J segment lost 4 bases and the V segment lost 8 bases, leaving 11 bases of the junction unmatched. CDR3 length: 15 amino acids.

The chain recombines TRBV10-1 with TRBJ2-1; 11 nucleotides match TRBD2. V shed 3 bases, J shed 4 bases, and the junction held 11 bases outside the gene matches. CDR1 and CDR2 (germline): WNHNN, SYGVQD (reference sequence). The CDR3 spans 18 residues. The CDR3 loop reads CASSDYQPGLAVYNEQFF. CDR3 in DNA: TGCGCCAGCAGTGATTACCAACCGGGACTAGCGGTTTACAATGAGCAGTTCTTC.

The chain uses TRBV6-1 and TRBJ2-1; 10 nucleotides align to TRBD1. V lost 3 bases, J lost 15 bases, and 5 bases stayed unmatched. This CDR3 has 12 residues. Germline CDR1 is MNHNS and CDR2 is SASEGT. Here the CDR3 DNA reads TGTGCCAGCAGTGATACCGGGACAGGGGTGTTCTTC. Protein sequence: CASSDTGTGVFF.